This T cell receptor (beta chain) was observed in a study of cytotoxic CD8 clonotypes in ibrutinib-treated CLL. General observations from the study: Increased clonality at ibrutinib response gave way to a return toward baseline at progression.

The table came from immunoSEQ multiplex PCR; TCRdb's copy has only in-frame clones and leaves some out. The repertoire holds more than 150,000 clones, roughly 72% seen once, with about an eighth in the top ten. The trim removed 4 bases at V and 6 bases at J, leaving 14 bases unmatched. Germline V gene sequence: CDR1 SGHRS, CDR2 YFSETQ. This CDR3 is built from 16 residues. Turning to this clone: Its matching antigen is unknown.

This TCR came from a human donor with chronic lymphocytic leukemia. The sequenced sample was PBMCs, obtained after 24 months of ibrutinib treatment. The genes are TRBV5-1 and TRBJ2-3; 7 nucleotides align to TRBD2. CDR3 in DNA: TGCGCCAGCAGCGGCGTGACTAGCCCGATGGGGGATACGCAGTATTTT. Its translation is CASSGVTSPMGDTQYF.